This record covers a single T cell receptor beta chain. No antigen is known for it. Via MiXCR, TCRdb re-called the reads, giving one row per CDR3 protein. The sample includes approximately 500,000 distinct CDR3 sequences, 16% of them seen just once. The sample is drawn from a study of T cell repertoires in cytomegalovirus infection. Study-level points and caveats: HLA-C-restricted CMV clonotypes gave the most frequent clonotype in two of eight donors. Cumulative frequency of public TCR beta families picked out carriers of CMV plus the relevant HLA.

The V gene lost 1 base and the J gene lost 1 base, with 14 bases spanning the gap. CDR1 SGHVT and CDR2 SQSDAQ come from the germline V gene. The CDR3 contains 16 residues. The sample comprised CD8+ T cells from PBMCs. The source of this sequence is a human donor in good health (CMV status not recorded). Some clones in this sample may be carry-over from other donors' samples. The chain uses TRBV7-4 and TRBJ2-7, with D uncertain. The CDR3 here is CASSLVAQPLSYEQYF. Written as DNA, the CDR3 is TGTGCCAGCAGCTTAGTAGCCCAACCTCTTTCCTACGAGCAGTACTTC.